The 21 T cell receptor beta chains below all came from one sample that was sequenced in a study of beta chain features in type 1 diabetes. Investigators reverse transcribed all isolated RNA, so they sequenced expressed TCRB transcripts. The table came from immunoSEQ multiplex PCR; TCRdb's copy has only in-frame clones and leaves some out. Of about 900,000 clones listed, 15% to 20% are singletons. Input material: naive CD4+ T cells from blood. The receptors derive from a woman aged 18-29 years in good health.

V and J are TRBV7-2 and TRBJ2-1; D might be TRBD1 (5 bases). V lost 4 bases to trimming and J lost 7 bases, with 8 bases between them. Germline V lookup: CDR1 SGHTA, CDR2 FQGNSA. The CDR3 has 12 residues. The CDR3 DNA sequence: TGTGCCAGCAGCTCCAGGGTTAATGAGCAGTTCTTC. Amino acids: CASSSRVNEQFF.

This clone has a handful of counts. The rearrangement uses TRBV18 and TRBJ2-1; D remains unclear. V was clipped by 2 bases and J by 3 bases, with 14 bases between them. CDR3 length: 16 residues. CDR1 is KGHSH and CDR2 is LQKENI in the germline V gene. The CDR3 loop is CASSPLGTNNYNEQFF. DNA of the CDR3: TGTGCCAGCTCACCATTGGGAACTAACAACTACAATGAGCAGTTCTTC.

The gene calls are TRBV2 and TRBJ2-7; D not certain. Germline CDR1 is SNHLY and CDR2 is FYNNEI. V gave up 5 bases and J gave up 0 bases, with 11 bases separating them. The CDR3 is 14 amino acids. The CDR3, as DNA: TGTGCCAGCAGTATAGACTGGAGCTCCTACGAGCAGTACTTC. Translating it yields CASSIDWSSYEQYF. The whole variable domain, filled in from reference TRBV2 and TRBJ2-7, reads EPEVTQTPSHQVTQMGQEVILRCVPISNHLYFYWYRQILGQKVEFLVSFYNNEISEKSEIFDDQFSVERPDGSNFTLKIRSTKLEDSAMYFCASSIDWSSYEQYFGPGTRLTVT.

A few counts support this clone. This rearrangement joins TRBV19 to TRBJ2-1; a possible D gene is TRBD1 (5 bases). Germline CDR1 LNHDA, CDR2 SQIVND (reference sequence). V was trimmed by 4 bases and J by 1 base, leaving 11 bases between them. The length of the CDR3 is 15 residues. The CDR3 DNA is TGTGCCAGTAGTAGGGGCAGGTCTTCCTACAATGAGCAGTTCTTC. Translation: CASSRGRSSYNEQFF.

The rearrangement joins TRBV29-1 to TRBJ1-4; possible D gene TRBD1, 5 bases. The V gene lost 5 bases and the J gene lost 8 bases, with 18 bases spanning the gap. Germline assignment: CDR1 SQVTM and CDR2 ANQGSEA. The CDR3 runs to 14 residues. The CDR3 sequence is CSVRRGLEGEKLFF. CDR3 DNA sequence: TGCAGCGTTCGCCGGGGACTGGAGGGAGAAAAACTGTTTTTT.

This clone turned up a few times. The chain has TRBV7-2 and TRBJ2-2, with a tentative D call TRBD2 (6 bases). With 0 bases removed from V and 5 bases from J, the gap between germline ends came to 10 bases. The CDR3 spans 15 residues. The germline V gene encodes CDR1 SGHTA and CDR2 FQGNSA. CDR3 amino acids: CASSLAGLTTGELFF. CDR3 nucleotides: TGTGCCAGCAGCTTAGCGGGACTCACAACCGGGGAGCTGTTTTTT.

This clone was observed a handful of times. Other DNA sequences from this sample encode an identical CDR3 as well. The chain combines TRBV7-2 with TRBJ2-7; 11 bases agree with TRBD2. Germline assignment: CDR1 SGHTA and CDR2 FQGNSA. The CDR3 consists of 14 residues. Losses at the gene ends were 5 bases for V and 6 bases for J; bases not matched to a gene: 6. This CDR3 is CASSLSGRAGEQYF. The CDR3 coding sequence is TGTGCCAGCAGCCTTAGCGGGAGGGCCGGCGAGCAGTACTTC. The full variable domain, completed using reference TRBV7-2 and TRBJ2-7, is GAGVSQSPSNKVTEKGKDVELRCDPISGHTALYWYRQSLGQGLEFLIYFQGNSAPDKSGLPSDRFSAERTGGSVSTLTIQRTQQEDSAVYLCASSLSGRAGEQYFGPGTRLTVT.

Regarding this clone: Its ends do not fully match the called genes, so a read error is possible. The rearrangement joins TRBV7-9 to TRBJ2-1; TRBD2 agrees at 10 bases. CDR1 and CDR2 from the germline V gene are SEHNR and FQNEAQ (reference sequence). This CDR3 has 14 amino acids. The CDR3 loop reads CASSLAGGANEQFF. The CDR3 nucleotides are TGTGCCAGCAGTTTAGCGGGAGGTGCCAATGAGCAGTTCTTC.

The rearrangement joins TRBV19 to TRBJ2-1, with 11 bases identical to TRBD2. J was trimmed by 9 bases and V by 6 bases; bases with no gene match: 10. Looked up from germline, CDR1 is LNHDA and CDR2 is SQIVND (reference sequence). The CDR3 totals 15 residues. The CDR3, as DNA: TGTGCCAGTAGCCCACTAGCGGGAGTTGAGGTTGAGCAGTTCTTC. It codes for CASSPLAGVEVEQFF.

This clone appeared a few times. This chain links TRBV7-2 with TRBJ2-7, with D perhaps TRBD1 or TRBD2 (5 bases each). CDR3 length equals 14 residues. Germline V gives CDR1 SGHTA, CDR2 FQGNSA. V lost 1 base and J lost 2, with 9 bases in between. CDR3 coding DNA: TGTGCCAGCAGCTTAGGGGACGGGACCTACGAGCAGTACTTC. Residues: CASSLGDGTYEQYF.

This sequence joins TRBV2 and TRBJ2-1, with D perhaps matching TRBD1 (6 bases). Germline V CDR1 and CDR2: SNHLY, FYNNEI. The length of the CDR3 is 14 residues. Trimming shortened V by 5 bases and J by 3 bases, and 11 bases separated the two germline ends. CDR3 residues: CASSTRTDYNEQFF. The DNA of the CDR3 is TGTGCCAGCAGTACGCGGACAGACTACAATGAGCAGTTCTTC.

The table lists this clone with a count of one. CDR3 nucleotides: TGTGCCAGCAGTTACTCTCTAGCGGGACTCTACGAGCAGTACTTC. This translates into CASSYSLAGLYEQYF. The gene calls are TRBV6-5 and TRBJ2-7, with 9 bases aligning to TRBD2. This CDR3 region has 15 residues. Germline V gives CDR1 MNHEY, CDR2 SVGAGI. The trim removed 0 bases at V and 3 bases at J, leaving 3 bases unmatched.

The table lists this clone with a few counts. The V and J genes are TRBV28 and TRBJ2-1, with D uncertain. V shed 4 bases and J shed 5 bases, with 9 bases lying between them. The CDR3 loop spans 13 amino acids. Germline V CDR1 and CDR2: MDHEN, SYDVKM. The CDR3 nucleotides are TGTGCCAGCAGTTGGCCAATAAACAATGAGCAGTTCTTC. Translated: CASSWPINNEQFF.

This sequence joins TRBV4-2 and TRBJ2-7, with 7 nucleotides matching TRBD2. Trimming removed 0 bases from V and 6 bases from J; junction bases left unmatched: 8. The CDR3 runs 15 residues. The V gene's germline CDR1 is LGHNA and CDR2 YNFKEQ. CDR3 sequence: CASSQEAGNIAEQYF. CDR3 coding DNA: TGTGCCAGCAGCCAAGAAGCGGGAAACATCGCCGAGCAGTACTTC.

V and J are TRBV4-3 and TRBJ2-7, with D hard to call. This CDR3 has 14 residues. In germline, CDR1 is LGHNA, CDR2 YSLEER. V was pared by 0 bases and J by 4 bases, with 10 bases between. The CDR3: CASSQETTVYEQYF. CDR3 DNA sequence: TGCGCCAGCAGCCAAGAGACGACCGTGTACGAGCAGTACTTC.

This clone was counted once. The chain joins TRBV27 to TRBJ2-5; the D gene is possibly TRBD2 (6 bases). Trimming left V 7 bases short and J 2 bases short, with 14 bases between. Germline assignment: CDR1 MNHEY and CDR2 SMNVEV (reference sequence). The CDR3 runs to 14 residues. This CDR3 is CASKPERAQETQYF. The CDR3 bases are TGTGCCAGCAAACCCGAGCGGGCACAAGAGACCCAGTACTTC.

This clone was counted between two and nine times. V gene TRBV15 combines with J gene TRBJ1-3; no clear D. This CDR3 comprises 14 residues. Trimming cost V 2 bases and J 4 bases, with 9 bases left between them. Germline lookup yields CDR1 LNHNV and CDR2 YYDKDF (reference sequence). CDR3 in amino acids: CATSRTGSGNTIYF. CDR3 nucleotide sequence: TGTGCCACCAGCAGAACTGGCTCCGGAAACACCATATATTTT.

The CDR3 nucleotides are TGTGCCAGCAGCCCCAACAGGGAAAGGAGAGCCAAAAACATTCAGTACTTC. It specifies CASSPNRERRAKNIQYF. The chain couples TRBV7-2 to TRBJ2-4, with D perhaps TRBD1 (6 bases). CDR1 and CDR2 from the germline V gene are SGHTA and FQGNSA. V lost 5 bases, J lost 0 bases, and 17 bases lay in between. The CDR3 covers 17 residues.

The CDR3, as DNA: TGTGCCAGCAACATCACCGCAGGGGGCCCAGATACGCAGTATTTT. Amino acid sequence: CASNITAGGPDTQYF. This chain connects TRBV7-9 to TRBJ2-3; 8 bases are shared with TRBD1. Germline V CDR1 and CDR2: SEHNR, FQNEAQ (reference sequence). The CDR3 spans 15 residues. The V gene end was trimmed by 7 bases and the J gene end by 4 bases; junction bases not matched to a gene: 10.

This clone was counted once. CDR3 nucleotide sequence: TGTGCCAGCAGTCCCCGGGCAGCGATGAACACTGAAGCTTTCTTT. Protein sequence: CASSPRAAMNTEAFF. The V and J genes are TRBV6-6 and TRBJ1-1; D is unclear. Trimming removed 5 bases from V and 0 bases from J, with 13 bases in between. Germline V CDR1 and CDR2: MNHNY, SVGAGI (reference sequence). The CDR3 is 15 residues long.

CDR3 nucleotides: TGTGCCAGCAGTACCGGGACTAGCTCCCATGAGCAGTTCTTC. Translation: CASSTGTSSHEQFF. The chain joins TRBV7-9 to TRBJ2-1; 9 nucleotides align to TRBD2. Trimming took 6 bases from V and 8 from J; bases not matched to a gene: 8. In germline, CDR1 is SEHNR, CDR2 FQNEAQ (reference sequence). The CDR3 is 14 amino acids.